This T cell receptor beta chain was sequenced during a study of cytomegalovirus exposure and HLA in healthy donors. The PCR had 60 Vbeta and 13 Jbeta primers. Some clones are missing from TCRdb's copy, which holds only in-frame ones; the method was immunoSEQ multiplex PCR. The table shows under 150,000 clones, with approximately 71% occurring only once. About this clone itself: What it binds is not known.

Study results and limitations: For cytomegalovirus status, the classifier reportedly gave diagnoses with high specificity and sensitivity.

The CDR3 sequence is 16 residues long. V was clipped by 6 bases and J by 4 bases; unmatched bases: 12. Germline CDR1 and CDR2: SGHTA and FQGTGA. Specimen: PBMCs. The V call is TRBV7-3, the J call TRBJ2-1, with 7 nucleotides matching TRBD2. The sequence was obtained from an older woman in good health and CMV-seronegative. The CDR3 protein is CASRQEGLVSYNEQFF. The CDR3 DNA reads TGTGCCAGCAGACAGGAAGGACTAGTTTCTTACAATGAGCAGTTCTTC.